These 25 T cell receptor beta chains came from one sample sequenced in a study of cytomegalovirus exposure and HLA in healthy donors. Researchers ran the PCR with 60 Vbeta and 13 Jbeta primers. TCRdb's table, derived via immunoSEQ multiplex PCR, lists solely in-frame clones and lacks some. The sample shows roughly 150,000 clones, approximately 71% of them seen only once. Source material: PBMCs. These receptors were collected from a young man in good health and CMV-seropositive.

The chain is built from TRBV6-5 and TRBJ1-2; 11 positions match TRBD1. Germline values: CDR1 MNHEY, CDR2 SVGAGI. This CDR3 has 14 amino acids. The trim removed 5 bases at V and 7 bases at J, leaving 6 bases unmatched. In DNA, the CDR3 is TGTGCCAGCAGTGTAACCGGGACAGGGGGTGGCTACACCTTC. Its translation: CASSVTGTGGGYTF.

The chain employs TRBV9 and TRBJ2-5, with 7 bases lining up with TRBD2. Trimming took 0 bases from V and 2 from J; bases not matched to a gene: 7. Germline assignment: CDR1 SGDLS and CDR2 YYNGEE. This CDR3 has 16 residues. CDR3 amino acids: CASSVAGGENQETQYF. The CDR3 DNA reads TGTGCCAGCAGCGTAGCTGGGGGGGAGAATCAAGAGACCCAGTACTTC.

The chain uses TRBV18 and TRBJ2-5; 9 positions agree with TRBD1. From germline, CDR1 is KGHSH and CDR2 LQKENI. This CDR3 comprises 13 residues. Unmatched junction bases numbered 2, after V lost 5 bases and J lost 4 bases. CDR3 residues: CASSTTGGETQYF. The CDR3 DNA follows: TGTGCCAGCTCAACGACAGGGGGAGAGACCCAGTACTTC.

This clone has only a few counts. This chain connects TRBV10-2 to TRBJ2-3, with TRBD1 matching over 9 bases. V gave up 10 bases and J gave up 2 bases; unmatched junction bases: 7. Germline CDR1 WSHSY, CDR2 SAAADI. The CDR3 is made up of 14 amino acids. The CDR3 is CATQGQGNTDTQYF. Here the CDR3 DNA reads TGCGCCACCCAGGGACAGGGTAACACAGATACGCAGTATTTT.

The V and J genes are TRBV28 and TRBJ2-7; 8 bases map to TRBD2. The length of the CDR3 is 16 residues. J gave up 4 bases and V 1 base, and 9 bases lay outside the gene matches. Looked up from germline, CDR1 is MDHEN and CDR2 is SYDVKM. In DNA, the CDR3 is TGTGCCAGCAGTTTATCCGGGGGGGCCCGTCTGTACGAGCAGTACTTC. This sequence encodes CASSLSGGARLYEQYF.

This clone has just a few counts. The V and J genes are TRBV5-1 and TRBJ2-7, with TRBD1 matching over 11 bases. CDR1 SGHRS and CDR2 YFSETQ come from the germline V gene. Trimming cost V 0 bases and J 0 bases; bases outside gene matches: 5. The CDR3 loop spans 17 amino acids. The CDR3 coding sequence is TGCGCCAGCAGCTTGGGGACAGGGGGCTTAAGCTCCTACGAGCAGTACTTC. Its translation: CASSLGTGGLSSYEQYF.

Only a few counts were recorded for this clone. A read error may produce the germline difference seen at one junction end. The chain employs TRBV7-7 and TRBJ2-5; 9 bases are a match to TRBD2. Looked up from germline, CDR1 is SSHAT and CDR2 is FNYEAQ (reference sequence). The CDR3 loop spans 14 amino acids. The CDR3, as DNA: TGTGCTAGCAGCGTAGCGGGAGTTCAAGAGACCCAGTACTTC. Translation: CASSVAGVQETQYF. Together with reference TRBV7-7 and TRBJ2-5, the CDR3 gives the full variable domain: GAGVSQSPRYKVTKRGQDVTLRCDPISSHATLYWYQQALGQGPEFLTYFNYEAQPDKSGLPSDRFSAERPEGSISTLTIQRTEQRDSAMYRCASSVAGVQETQYFGPGTRLLVL.

The rearrangement links TRBV19 to TRBJ2-5; 9 nucleotides align to TRBD2. The germline V gene encodes CDR1 LNHDA and CDR2 SQIVND (reference sequence). There are 16 residues in the CDR3. After removal of 5 bases from V and 5 bases from J, the junction contained 12 bases not matched to a gene. The chain's CDR3 is CASSLTVAGVTETQYF. Here the CDR3 DNA reads TGTGCCAGTAGTCTTACCGTAGCGGGAGTGACGGAGACCCAGTACTTC.

The V and J genes are TRBV30 and TRBJ2-3; TRBD2 matches 9 bases. This CDR3 has 15 amino acids. The germline V gene encodes CDR1 GTSNPN and CDR2 SVGIG (reference sequence). With V trimmed by 5 bases and J by 5 bases, 11 bases remained unmatched. CDR3 loop: CAWAVGTSKIDTQYF. CDR3 sequence (DNA): TGTGCCTGGGCTGTCGGGACTAGCAAGATAGATACGCAGTATTTT.

The chain recombines TRBV5-1 with TRBJ1-1, with a weak D call TRBD1 (6 bases). Trimming removed 2 bases at V and 0 bases at J, with 14 bases between. The CDR3 contains 16 residues. Germline loops: CDR1 SGHRS, CDR2 YFSETQ. The CDR3 region is CASSFQTGHMNTEAFF. CDR3 nucleotide sequence: TGCGCCAGCAGCTTCCAGACGGGACATATGAACACTGAAGCTTTCTTT.

The chain carries TRBV19 and TRBJ1-2, with D perhaps matching TRBD1 (5 bases). V was shortened by 10 bases and J by 5 bases, with 8 bases between the two germline ends. This CDR3 has 10 amino acids. The germline V gene has CDR1 LNHDA and CDR2 SQIVND (reference sequence). The CDR3 protein is CATGQYGYTF. The CDR3 DNA sequence: TGTGCCACCGGACAATATGGCTACACCTTC.

V usage is TRBV30 and J usage is TRBJ2-7; TRBD2 is a possible D gene (6 bases). Trimming stripped 5 bases from V and 2 bases from J, with 13 bases between. Germline V gene lookup returns CDR1 GTSNPN and CDR2 SVGIG (reference sequence). The length of the CDR3 is 13 residues. DNA of the CDR3: TGTGCCTGGCGGGGGAGAACCGCCTACGAGCAGTACTTC. Translated, it gives CAWRGRTAYEQYF.

The V call is TRBV7-6, the J call TRBJ2-1; 7 bases are a match to TRBD2. The germline V gene encodes CDR1 SGHVS and CDR2 FNYEAQ. This CDR3 region has 13 residues. V gave up 4 bases and J gave up 15 bases; unmatched junction bases: 12. The CDR3 DNA sequence: TGTGCCAGCAGCTCAGGACTAGAAGCCTTGCCGTTCTTC. Its protein product is CASSSGLEALPFF.

This clone has a handful of counts. The chain is built from TRBV28 and TRBJ1-1; TRBD1 matches 8 bases. Trimming at V came to 1 base and at J to 1 base, leaving 5 bases not matched to a gene. Germline assignment: CDR1 MDHEN and CDR2 SYDVKM. This CDR3 has 16 amino acids. DNA for the CDR3: TGTGCCAGCAGTTTATACCAAACAGGGGGGAACACTGAAGCTTTCTTT. Residues: CASSLYQTGGNTEAFF.

The rearrangement links TRBV12-2 to TRBJ1-4; the table's D call of TRBD1 was not tested on the DNA. TRBV12-2 is flagged as a pseudogene. The CDR3 spans 16 residues. As DNA, the CDR3 is TGTGCAAGTCGCTCGCGGGACAGGGATGTGGTGGAAAAACTGTTTTTT. Residues: CASRSRDRDVVEKLFF.

This sequence joins TRBV7-2 and TRBJ2-7, with a tentative D call TRBD1 (6 bases). V was clipped by 4 bases and J by 6 bases, with 13 bases between them. The germline gives CDR1 SGHTA, CDR2 FQGNSA. This CDR3 has 13 residues. CDR3 in DNA: TGTGCCAGCAGCTCGTACAGGGTAGGCGAGCAGTACTTC. It is translated as CASSSYRVGEQYF.

J is TRBJ1-1 and V is TRBV30, with 9 bases lining up with TRBD1. V shed 3 bases and J 6 bases; nucleotides not matched to a gene: 8. Germline assignment: CDR1 GTSNPN and CDR2 SVGIG (reference sequence). The CDR3 spans 14 residues. DNA of the CDR3: TGTGCCTGGAGCGCCGGGACAGGGATCGCTGAAGCTTTCTTT. It specifies CAWSAGTGIAEAFF.

The V and J genes are TRBV6-1 and TRBJ1-1; 7 bases are a match to TRBD1. The germline gives CDR1 MNHNS, CDR2 SASEGT. The CDR3 length is 15 residues. V dropped 5 bases and J dropped 4; count of bases not matched to a gene: 10. CDR3 nucleotides: TGTGCCAGCAGTAAGAACAGGGGTGATGGCACTGAAGCTTTCTTT. Translated, it gives CASSKNRGDGTEAFF.

The rearrangement joins TRBV2 to TRBJ1-1; D gene ambiguous. V shed 6 bases and J shed 4 bases, with 15 bases lying between them. CDR3 length: 14 residues. In germline, CDR1 is SNHLY, CDR2 FYNNEI. The CDR3 nucleotides read TGTGCCAGCAGGCGAAGACCCGAGGGCACTGAAGCTTTCTTT. This translates into CASRRRPEGTEAFF.

V usage is TRBV5-6 and J usage is TRBJ2-1, with 8 bases that match TRBD2. The J segment lost 4 bases and the V segment lost 3 bases, leaving 6 bases of the junction unmatched. CDR1 and CDR2 from the germline V gene are SGHDT and YYEEEE. This CDR3 region has 15 residues. The CDR3 coding sequence is TGTGCCAGCAGCTCCGGGACTAGATATTACAATGAGCAGTTCTTC. Amino acids: CASSSGTRYYNEQFF.

The chain uses TRBV9 and TRBJ2-3; TRBD2 matches at 13 bases. Germline CDR1 is SGDLS and CDR2 is YYNGEE. The V gene end was trimmed by 4 bases and the J gene end by 6 bases; junction bases not matched to a gene: 8. CDR3 length equals 16 residues. CDR3 sequence (DNA): TGTGCCAGCAGCTCCCCACTAGCGGGAGGGACCGATACGCAGTATTTT. Its protein product is CASSSPLAGGTDTQYF.

The V gene is TRBV4-1, the J gene TRBJ1-1; D remains ambiguous. CDR3 size: 15 residues. Germline V gene lookup returns CDR1 MGHRA and CDR2 YSYEKL. Trimming shortened V by 0 bases and J by 3 bases, and 11 bases separated the two germline ends. DNA for the CDR3: TGCGCCAGCAGCCAAGATCCAGGAACGTACACTGAAGCTTTCTTT. This gives the protein CASSQDPGTYTEAFF.

Here the CDR3 DNA reads TGCGCCAGCAGTGAGCCATCGGGACAGGGGGCGAGGGGCTACACCTTC. Encoded protein: CASSEPSGQGARGYTF. This chain uses TRBV10-2 with TRBJ1-2; TRBD1 matches at 12 bases. The germline V gene encodes CDR1 WSHSY and CDR2 SAAADI. J gave up 8 bases and V 2 bases, and 9 bases lay outside the gene matches. The CDR3 is 16 amino acids.

The J gene is TRBJ2-7, the V gene TRBV5-6; tentative D call: TRBD1 (5 bases). In germline, CDR1 is SGHDT, CDR2 YYEEEE. The CDR3 contains 17 residues. V was cut by 0 bases and J by 3 bases, with 19 bases left in between. This CDR3 reads CASSLGPRLGRFYEQYF. CDR3 nucleotides: TGTGCCAGCAGCTTGGGCCCAAGACTGGGGCGCTTCTACGAGCAGTACTTC.

This clone turned up a few times. The chain is built from TRBV21-1 and TRBJ2-3; the table assigns TRBD2, which was not confirmed against the DNA. TRBV21-1 is a listed pseudogene. CDR3 length: 14 residues. CDR3 protein: CATLAGGYTDTQYF. CDR3 nucleotides: TGTGCCACCTTAGCGGGAGGGTACACAGATACGCAGTATTTT.